This passage covers 15 T cell receptor beta chains from one sample sequenced in a study of OX40 agonist ivuxolimab in advanced cancers. Libraries were built with the immunoSEQ multiplex PCR assay. TCRdb limited this immuneACCESS table to in-frame rearrangements with V and J called. A share of clones is missing; checked studies link under half to unresolved V genes, and the rest is unexplained. The sample contains 15,000 to 25,000 clones, over 70% of them found a single time. The ten largest account for over 15% of the sample. Specimen: CD4+ or CD8+ T cells sorted from blood, collected in a trial of the OX40 agonist ivuxolimab. The source of these receptors is an adult with an advanced solid tumor such as melanoma, head and neck, liver or kidney cancer.

This clone was recorded a few times. V and J are TRBV6-5 and TRBJ2-7, with a tentative D call TRBD1 (5 bases). The CDR3 spans 13 residues. The germline gives CDR1 MNHEY, CDR2 SVGAGI. Between the trimmed V and J ends, which lost 8 bases and 5 bases, there was a span of 16 bases. CDR3 region: CASGVSGANEQYF. As DNA, the CDR3 is TGTGCCAGCGGGGTATCTGGGGCCAACGAGCAGTACTTC.

The J gene is TRBJ1-1, the V gene TRBV5-5, with TRBD1 as a possible D gene (6 bases). The CDR3 runs to 13 residues. Deletions cut 4 bases from V and 5 bases from J, with 12 bases between. Looked up from germline, CDR1 is SGHKS and CDR2 is YYEKEE (reference sequence). The DNA for the CDR3 is TGTGCCAGCAGCCCGTCGGGGGCGACTGAAGCTTTCTTT. Translated, it gives CASSPSGATEAFF.

The genes are TRBV4-3 and TRBJ1-5, with TRBD1 matching over 8 bases. The length of the CDR3 is 16 residues. Germline V gives CDR1 LGHNA, CDR2 YSLEER. Trimming cost V 0 bases and J 5 bases; bases outside gene matches: 6. DNA for the CDR3: TGCGCCAGCAGCCAAGATAGGACAGGGTCCTATCAGCCCCAGCATTTT. Residues: CASSQDRTGSYQPQHF.

The table lists this clone with a few counts. The chain links TRBV4-3 to TRBJ2-1, with TRBD2 identical over 7 bases. CDR3 length equals 19 residues. Germline V gene data show CDR1 as LGHNA and CDR2 as YSLEER. The V segment lost 0 bases and the J segment 3 bases; nucleotides outside the gene matches: 14. The CDR3 DNA follows: TGCGCCAGCAGCCAAGATCGAGGGAAAGCGGGATTGGACTACAATGAGCAGTTCTTC. It encodes CASSQDRGKAGLDYNEQFF.

This chain uses TRBV4-1 with TRBJ1-5; TRBD1 is a possible D gene (5 bases). There are 13 residues in the CDR3. Deletions cut 1 base from V and 4 bases from J, with 5 bases between. Germline V CDR1 and CDR2: MGHRA, YSYEKL. The CDR3 DNA is TGCGCCAGCAGCCAAGGGGGGAATCAGCCCCAGCATTTT. Protein sequence: CASSQGGNQPQHF.

The chain combines TRBV10-2 with TRBJ2-5, with 9 nucleotides matching TRBD2. The end of the DNA fits TRBJ2-7 better, so the J call may be wrong. Germline V gene lookup returns CDR1 WSHSY and CDR2 SAAADI. This CDR3 has 17 residues. This chain's CDR3 is CASSESRLAGSSYEQYF. The CDR3 DNA sequence: TGCGCCAGCAGTGAGTCGCGCCTAGCGGGGAGCTCCTACGAGCAGTACTTC.

This clone has a handful of counts. The chain uses TRBV9 and TRBJ2-3, with TRBD2 as a possible D gene (6 bases). V lost 0 bases and J lost 0, with 8 bases in between. The germline V gene has CDR1 SGDLS and CDR2 YYNGEE. This CDR3 has 15 residues. Here the CDR3 reads CASSVDSGSTDTQYF. In nucleotides, the CDR3 is TGTGCCAGCAGCGTAGATAGCGGAAGCACAGATACGCAGTATTTT. The full variable domain, rest sourced from reference TRBV9 and TRBJ2-3, is DSGVTQTPKHLITATGQRVTLRCSPRSGDLSVYWYQQSLDQGLQFLIQYYNGEERAKGNILERFSAQQFPDLHSELNLSSLELGDSALYFCASSVDSGSTDTQYFGPGTRLTVL.

The chain couples TRBV30 to TRBJ2-5; D is ambiguous. CDR3 length: 13 residues. Trimming shortened V by 1 base and J by 1 base, and 7 bases separated the two germline ends. Germline assignment: CDR1 GTSNPN and CDR2 SVGIG (reference sequence). The CDR3 region has the DNA TGTGCCTGGAGTGGGGCAGTCCAAGAGACCCAGTACTTC. Amino acid sequence: CAWSGAVQETQYF. The full variable domain, its missing parts supplied by reference TRBV30 and TRBJ2-5, is SQTIHQWPATLVQPVGSPLSLECTVEGTSNPNLYWYRQAAGRGLQLLFYSVGIGQISSEVPQNLSASRPQDRQFILSSKKLLLSDSGFYLCAWSGAVQETQYFGPGTRLLVL.

The chain couples TRBV18 to TRBJ2-1; 12 nucleotides agree with TRBD2. V shed 4 bases, J shed 2 bases, and the junction held 3 bases outside the gene matches. The CDR3 length is 16 residues. Looked up from germline, CDR1 is KGHSH and CDR2 is LQKENI. CDR3 sequence: CASSQGLAGPYNEQFF. CDR3 DNA sequence: TGTGCCAGCTCACAGGGACTAGCGGGCCCCTACAATGAGCAGTTCTTC.

Remarks on this clone: An end of the junction does not agree with germline; a read error may underlie this. The V gene is TRBV2, the J gene TRBJ2-3; 11 positions match TRBD2. The germline CDR1 and CDR2 sequences are SNHLY and FYNNEI. There are 14 residues in the CDR3. The CDR3 coding sequence is TGTGCCAGCAGTGAAGGGGTGGCTAGCGGGGGGCTTACTTTT. Its protein product is CASSEGVASGGLTF. Full variable domain (rest looked up from reference TRBV2 and TRBJ2-3): EPEVTQTPSHQVTQMGQEVILRCVPISNHLYFYWYRQILGQKVEFLVSFYNNEISEKSEIFDDQFSVERPDGSNFTLKIRSTKLEDSAMYFCASSEGVASGGLTFGPGTRLTVL.

The chain has TRBV5-1 and TRBJ2-1; a possible D gene is TRBD2 (6 bases). V lost 7 bases to trimming and J lost 0 bases, with 11 bases between them. Germline V gives CDR1 SGHRS, CDR2 YFSETQ. The CDR3 totals 14 residues. CDR3 bases: TGCGCCAGCGTTAGCGGTACCTCCTACAATGAGCAGTTCTTC. As protein: CASVSGTSYNEQFF.

The chain is built from TRBV27 and TRBJ2-3; 7 nucleotides align to TRBD2. The V gene's germline CDR1 is MNHEY and CDR2 SMNVEV (reference sequence). V gave up 5 bases and J gave up 0 bases; unmatched junction bases: 8. CDR3 length: 16 residues. CDR3 in amino acids: CASSPLSGFSTDTQYF. The CDR3 DNA is TGTGCCAGCAGTCCCCTTAGCGGGTTCAGCACAGATACGCAGTATTTT.

V and J are TRBV6-5 and TRBJ2-2; the D gene is possibly TRBD2 (5 bases). V lost 4 bases, J lost 4 bases, and 16 bases lay in between. The germline gives CDR1 MNHEY, CDR2 SVGAGI. CDR3 size: 16 residues. Written as DNA, the CDR3 is TGTGCCAGCAGTTCCCCCGGGGAGCGAGTCACCGGGGAGCTGTTTTTT. This sequence encodes CASSSPGERVTGELFF.

The V gene is TRBV11-2, the J gene TRBJ2-1; the D gene could be TRBD1 or TRBD2 (5 bases each). This CDR3 comprises 16 residues. Deletions cut 8 bases from V and 1 base from J, with 18 bases between. CDR1 is SGHAT and CDR2 is FQNNGV in the germline V gene. CDR3 sequence: CASSFSGTSSYNEQFF. The CDR3 nucleotides are TGTGCCAGCTCTTTTTCAGGGACCTCATCCTACAATGAGCAGTTCTTC.

The V call is TRBV5-4, the J call TRBJ1-2; 9 bases fit TRBD1. V lost 0 bases, J lost 8 bases, and 17 bases stayed unmatched. This CDR3 has 18 amino acids. Germline V CDR1 and CDR2: SGHNT, YYREEE (reference sequence). CDR3 loop: CASSLVGQGYLESSGYTF. The CDR3 coding sequence is TGTGCCAGCAGCTTGGTGGGACAGGGTTATCTTGAGTCGTCGGGCTACACCTTC.